What follows are 18 T cell receptor beta chains derived from one specimen sequenced in a study of blood T cell repertoires in COVID-19. Using immunoSEQ multiplex PCR, the repertoire was profiled, and TCRdb retains in-frame clones only, with some absent. The repertoire holds about 110,000 clones, around four fifths seen once, with 15% to 20% in the top ten. Sequencing was performed on peripheral blood. The source of these receptors is a woman aged 55-69 years with acute or convalescent COVID-19.

The table lists this clone with a count of one. This chain links TRBV25-1 with TRBJ2-7, with 8 bases that match TRBD2. The CDR3 extends over 15 amino acids. Trimming cost V 3 bases and J 2 bases; bases outside gene matches: 6. Germline loops: CDR1 MGHDK, CDR2 SYGVNS. The chain's CDR3 is CASSDQLAAAYEQYF. The DNA for the CDR3 is TGTGCCAGCAGTGATCAACTAGCGGCTGCCTACGAGCAGTACTTC.

J is TRBJ1-4 and V is TRBV6-5; D gene ambiguous. Trimming shortened V by 8 bases and J by 4 bases, and 11 bases separated the two germline ends. The CDR3 contains 13 residues. The germline V gene has CDR1 MNHEY and CDR2 SVGAGI. DNA for the CDR3: TGTGCCAGCGGGAGACGGCTTAATGAAAAACTGTTTTTT. It yields the protein CASGRRLNEKLFF.

The chain joins TRBV3-1 (or the pseudogene TRBV3-2) to TRBJ1-3; unclear D gene. V lost 5 bases and J lost 2, with 13 bases in between. Germline V gives CDR1 LGHDT, CDR2 YNNKEL (reference sequence). The CDR3 has 15 amino acids. CDR3 nucleotide sequence: TGTGCCAGCAGCTCCTACCACCGGGCTGGAAACACCATATATTTT. Translating gives CASSSYHRAGNTIYF.

The rearrangement links TRBV3-1 (or the pseudogene TRBV3-2) to TRBJ2-1; 9 bases line up with TRBD2. Per germline, CDR1 LGHDT and CDR2 YNNKEL (reference sequence). J was trimmed by 8 bases and V by 7 bases; bases with no gene match: 12. The CDR3 runs 15 residues. The CDR3 coding sequence is TGTGCCAGCACCCCGGGACTAGCCCTCAGGGATGAGCAGTTCTTC. It codes for CASTPGLALRDEQFF.

This chain links TRBV5-1 with TRBJ2-7, with 9 bases matching TRBD1. The CDR3 loop spans 16 amino acids. The germline V gene has CDR1 SGHRS and CDR2 YFSETQ. J gave up 5 bases and V 4 bases, and 13 bases lay outside the gene matches. The CDR3 loop is CASSPKPGTGTNEQYF. In DNA form, the CDR3 reads TGCGCCAGCAGCCCCAAACCCGGGACAGGGACCAACGAGCAGTACTTC.

V and J are TRBV5-4 and TRBJ1-2; 7 bases map to TRBD1. Germline V CDR1 and CDR2: SGHNT, YYREEE (reference sequence). After removal of 3 bases from V and 6 bases from J, the junction contained 14 bases not matched to a gene. The CDR3 has 16 residues. CDR3 bases: TGTGCCAGCAGCTCGGAAACAGGTCAGGGGGTGGATGGCTACACCTTC. Its protein is CASSSETGQGVDGYTF.

The chain links TRBV27 to TRBJ2-7, with no clear D. V was clipped by 6 bases and J by 1 base, with 10 bases between them. This CDR3 has 13 residues. CDR1 MNHEY and CDR2 SMNVEV come from the germline V gene (reference sequence). CDR3: CASSPPGSYEQYF. The DNA of the CDR3 is TGTGCCAGCAGCCCCCCCGGGTCCTACGAGCAGTACTTC.

The rearrangement uses TRBV18 and TRBJ2-1, with D possibly TRBD1 on 6 matching bases. V lost 2 bases to trimming and J lost 4 bases, with 12 bases between them. The CDR3 runs to 15 residues. From germline, CDR1 is KGHSH and CDR2 LQKENI. The CDR3 DNA sequence: TGTGCCAGCTCACCAGTCGGGACATATTACAATGAGCAGTTCTTC. Amino acids: CASSPVGTYYNEQFF.

This clone came up a few times. J is TRBJ1-5 and V is TRBV2; 10 bases align to TRBD1. This CDR3 spans 17 amino acids. Germline loops: CDR1 SNHLY, CDR2 FYNNEI. The V gene end was trimmed by 6 bases and the J gene end by 4 bases; junction bases not matched to a gene: 12. DNA for the CDR3: TGTGCCAGCAGCGCGACAGGGGGCCCAGGGCATAATCAGCCCCAGCATTTT. It encodes CASSATGGPGHNQPQHF.

The chain couples TRBV30 to TRBJ1-6; 10 nucleotides agree with TRBD1. The CDR3 is made up of 13 amino acids. V trimming: 8 bases; J trimming: 7 bases; junction bases outside the gene matches: 5. Germline CDR1 and CDR2: GTSNPN and SVGIG (reference sequence). CDR3 sequence: CARQGALNSPLHF. CDR3 DNA sequence: TGTGCCCGACAGGGGGCTCTGAATTCACCCCTCCACTTT.

This sequence joins TRBV15 and TRBJ1-1; D remains unclear. This CDR3 is built from 13 residues. From germline, CDR1 is LNHNV and CDR2 YYDKDF (reference sequence). The V end was cut by 0 bases, the J end by 5 bases, with 7 bases between. The CDR3: CATSRDSGTEAFF. CDR3 in DNA: TGTGCCACCAGCAGAGATTCCGGGACTGAAGCTTTCTTT.

This clone was picked up one time. CDR3 loop: CASSLVEARVGETQYF. In DNA form, the CDR3 reads TGTGCCAGCAGCTTAGTTGAGGCCAGGGTAGGAGAGACCCAGTACTTC. V usage is TRBV7-9 and J usage is TRBJ2-5, with D perhaps matching TRBD1 (5 bases). The germline gives CDR1 SEHNR, CDR2 FQNEAQ (reference sequence). Trimming took off 1 base at V and 4 bases at J, with 16 bases between the two ends. CDR3 length: 16 amino acids.

The rearrangement uses TRBV30 and TRBJ1-3; weak D call: TRBD1 (5 bases). The V and J ends lost 3 bases and 7 bases respectively, with 13 bases between them. Germline V lookup: CDR1 GTSNPN, CDR2 SVGIG (reference sequence). The CDR3 has 13 residues. CDR3 in amino acids: CAWSAGHRNTIYF. In nucleotides, the CDR3 is TGTGCCTGGAGCGCCGGACATCGGAACACCATATATTTT.

There are a few counts of this clone. J is TRBJ2-7 and V is TRBV4-3, with D uncertain. V lost 0 bases and J 3 bases, leaving 9 bases between the germline ends. In germline, CDR1 is LGHNA, CDR2 YSLEER. This CDR3 is built from 14 residues. The CDR3 nucleotides read TGCGCCAGCAGCCAAGATCCAGGAAGCTACGAGCAGTACTTC. It encodes CASSQDPGSYEQYF.

The chain uses TRBV7-9 and TRBJ2-5; tentatively, D is TRBD2 (5 bases). CDR1 is SEHNR, CDR2 FQNEAQ, per germline (reference sequence). V was cut by 4 bases and J by 9 bases, with 15 bases left in between. There are 13 residues in the CDR3. The CDR3 DNA reads as TGTGCCAGCAGCTCCCGGACTGAGTGGGCCCAGTACTTC. Amino acids: CASSSRTEWAQYF.

This chain uses TRBV6-5 with TRBJ1-1; D is possibly TRBD1 (6 bases). V lost 5 bases and J lost 4, with 8 bases in between. CDR3 length: 12 amino acids. Germline CDR1 is MNHEY and CDR2 is SVGAGI. CDR3 region: CASSKGVTEAFF. The DNA of the CDR3 is TGTGCCAGCAGTAAGGGGGTCACTGAAGCTTTCTTT.

The chain employs TRBV7-2 and TRBJ1-2; D is perhaps TRBD1 (5 bases). The CDR3 contains 13 residues. The germline gives CDR1 SGHTA, CDR2 FQGNSA. Trimming stripped 6 bases from V and 8 bases from J, with 16 bases between. CDR3 region: CASRPTGDGGYTF. CDR3 sequence (DNA): TGTGCCAGCAGACCAACGGGGGACGGCGGCTACACCTTC.

V is TRBV12-2 and J is TRBJ1-5. TRBV12-2 is deemed a pseudogene. This CDR3 spans 16 amino acids. The CDR3 loop reads CASRPPSEESNQPQHF. The CDR3 region has the DNA TGTGCAAGTCGCCCTCCTTCAGAGGAGAGCAATCAGCCCCAGCATTTT.